The 20 T cell receptor beta chains in this list originate from one sample, sequenced in a study of human versus mouse CDR3 diversity and MHC coevolution. Profiled with immunoSEQ multiplex PCR; TCRdb holds only in-frame clones, not every one. The table records about 73,000 clones, about 90% of them present only once. Input material: naive CD4+ T cells from blood. The subset was: CD45RO-negative CD62L-positive naive CD4 T cells. All receptors come from a person aged 25 to 69 in good health.

V usage is TRBV10-3 and J usage is TRBJ2-3, with 12 bases matching TRBD2. Germline lookup yields CDR1 ENHRY and CDR2 SYGVKD. J gave up 3 bases and V 11 bases, and 3 bases lay outside the gene matches. The CDR3 totals 13 residues. CDR3 sequence: CAVTSGGTDTQYF. The CDR3 bases are TGTGCCGTTACTAGCGGGGGGACAGATACGCAGTATTTT.

This chain links TRBV7-9 with TRBJ2-7, with 9 bases aligning to TRBD1. The CDR3 loop spans 15 amino acids. Unmatched junction bases numbered 7, after V lost 5 bases and J lost 2 bases. CDR1 and CDR2 from the germline V gene are SEHNR and FQNEAQ (reference sequence). CDR3 sequence (DNA): TGTGCCAGCAGCCGGGACAGGGTAAGAACCTACGAGCAGTACTTC. This encodes CASSRDRVRTYEQYF.

This rearrangement joins TRBV10-1 to TRBJ2-2; 8 nucleotides agree with TRBD1. CDR3 length equals 15 residues. The germline gives CDR1 WNHNN, CDR2 SYGVQD (reference sequence). After removal of 7 bases from V and 1 base from J, the junction contained 5 bases not matched to a gene. The CDR3 bases are TGCGCCAGCAAGGGGGACAGGAGGAACACCGGGGAGCTGTTTTTT. Protein: CASKGDRRNTGELFF.

The gene calls are TRBV4-1 and TRBJ2-2; 9 nucleotides match TRBD2. The CDR3 consists of 16 residues. The V segment lost 1 base and the J segment 4 bases; nucleotides outside the gene matches: 4. The germline V gene has CDR1 MGHRA and CDR2 YSYEKL. CDR3 region: CASSQVAGDLTGELFF. DNA for the CDR3: TGCGCCAGCAGCCAAGTAGCGGGGGACCTCACCGGGGAGCTGTTTTTT.

Details on this clone: Other DNA sequences in this sample translate to the same CDR3. J is TRBJ2-7 and V is TRBV7-9, with a possible D match to TRBD2 (5 bases). V was pared by 5 bases and J by 6 bases, with 8 bases between. Germline V gene data show CDR1 as SEHNR and CDR2 as FQNEAQ (reference sequence). CDR3 length: 11 residues. CDR3: CASSQEGEQYF. CDR3 bases: TGTGCCAGCAGCCAAGAGGGCGAGCAGTACTTC.

The chain links TRBV15 to TRBJ2-7, with 10 bases lining up with TRBD2. Per germline, CDR1 LNHNV and CDR2 YYDKDF (reference sequence). CDR3 size: 16 residues. V trimming: 3 bases; J trimming: 1 base; junction bases outside the gene matches: 6. CDR3 DNA sequence: TGTGCCACCAGCAGCCGAGGACTAGCGGTTTCCTACGAGCAGTACTTC. The encoded protein is CATSSRGLAVSYEQYF.

The chain carries TRBV9 and TRBJ2-5; 9 bases match TRBD1. The trim removed 2 bases at V and 9 bases at J, leaving 11 bases unmatched. Germline V lookup: CDR1 SGDLS, CDR2 YYNGEE. The CDR3 has 15 amino acids. CDR3 sequence: CASSVSPGTGFAQYF. CDR3 DNA: TGTGCCAGCAGCGTTAGCCCCGGGACAGGGTTCGCCCAGTACTTC.

The V call is TRBV6-6, the J call TRBJ1-2, with 7 positions matching TRBD1. V was clipped by 5 bases and J by 5 bases; unmatched bases: 8. The CDR3 is 14 amino acids. Germline-derived CDR1 and CDR2 are MNHNY and SVGAGI (reference sequence). The CDR3 protein is CASSDPTGIYGYTF. CDR3 DNA: TGTGCCAGCAGTGACCCGACAGGGATTTATGGCTACACCTTC.

This sequence joins TRBV5-6 and TRBJ1-2; 7 nucleotides match TRBD1. The ends lost 4 bases at V and 5 bases at J; junction bases unmatched: 11. The CDR3 has 15 residues. Germline loops: CDR1 SGHDT, CDR2 YYEEEE. The CDR3, as DNA: TGTGCCAGCAGCGACGGGACAGCATCATGGTATGGCTACACCTTC. This sequence encodes CASSDGTASWYGYTF. The full variable domain, with the rest looked up from reference TRBV5-6 and TRBJ1-2, is DAGVTQSPTHLIKTRGQQVTLRCSPKSGHDTVSWYQQALGQGPQFIFQYYEEEERQRGNFPDRFSGHQFPNYSSELNVNALLLGDSALYLCASSDGTASWYGYTFGSGTRLTVV.

This rearrangement joins TRBV6-1 to TRBJ2-4, with 10 bases aligning to TRBD1. The CDR3 totals 15 residues. Germline V gene sequence: CDR1 MNHNS, CDR2 SASEGT. After removal of 2 bases from V and 9 bases from J, the junction contained 7 bases not matched to a gene. In nucleotides, the CDR3 is TGTGCCAGCAGTGAAATGGACAGGGGGTCTAGCATTCAGTACTTC. Protein product: CASSEMDRGSSIQYF.

The chain employs TRBV5-4 and TRBJ2-3; 7 positions agree with TRBD2. J lost 6 bases, V lost 3 bases, and 4 bases had no gene match. CDR1 is SGHNT and CDR2 is YYREEE in the germline V gene (reference sequence). The CDR3 length is 13 residues. The CDR3 reads CASSSTGGDTQYF. CDR3 sequence (DNA): TGTGCCAGCAGCTCCACCGGGGGGGATACGCAGTATTTT.

The chain links TRBV29-1 to TRBJ1-2; perhaps TRBD1 as D (6 bases). The germline gives CDR1 SQVTM, CDR2 ANQGSEA. The CDR3 covers 12 residues. The V and J ends lost 6 bases and 7 bases respectively, with 15 bases between them. For the CDR3, the DNA is TGCAGCGTGGAGGGGGGGATGAGTGGCTACACCTTC. Translation gives CSVEGGMSGYTF.

The rearrangement links TRBV30 to TRBJ1-6; 8 nucleotides agree with TRBD1. The CDR3 is made up of 15 amino acids. V lost 0 bases, J lost 5 bases, and 3 bases stayed unmatched. The germline CDR1 and CDR2 sequences are GTSNPN and SVGIG (reference sequence). CDR3 loop: CAWSVQGVNNSPLHF. In DNA, the CDR3 is TGTGCCTGGAGTGTACAGGGGGTAAATAATTCACCCCTCCACTTT. The full variable domain, its missing parts supplied by reference TRBV30 and TRBJ1-6, is SQTIHQWPATLVQPVGSPLSLECTVEGTSNPNLYWYRQAAGRGLQLLFYSVGIGQISSEVPQNLSASRPQDRQFILSSKKLLLSDSGFYLCAWSVQGVNNSPLHFGNGTRLTVT.

V gene TRBV19 combines with J gene TRBJ1-4; 8 positions match TRBD1. The V and J ends lost 5 bases and 8 bases, in that order; junction bases with no gene match: 4. This CDR3 has 13 residues. Germline V gives CDR1 LNHDA, CDR2 SQIVND (reference sequence). CDR3 loop: CASSSGQEEKLFF. CDR3 DNA sequence: TGTGCCAGTAGTTCGGGACAGGAGGAAAAACTGTTTTTT.

The J gene is TRBJ1-2, the V gene TRBV14; D might be TRBD1 (6 bases). The V and J ends lost 0 bases and 9 bases respectively, with 8 bases between them. The CDR3 contains 12 residues. Looked up from germline, CDR1 is SGHDN and CDR2 is FVKESK. The CDR3 DNA reads as TGTGCCAGCAGCCAAGACAGGGGAAGCTACACCTTC. It specifies CASSQDRGSYTF.

This clone was found once. This rearrangement joins TRBV29-1 to TRBJ2-7; tentative D call: TRBD2 (5 bases). CDR1 and CDR2 (germline): SQVTM, ANQGSEA. The length of the CDR3 is 13 residues. The V end was cut by 4 bases, the J end by 0 bases, with 10 bases between. This CDR3 is CSVASLISYEQYF. The CDR3 DNA sequence: TGCAGCGTTGCTAGCCTCATCTCCTACGAGCAGTACTTC.

The chain recombines TRBV19 with TRBJ2-3, with 9 bases aligning to TRBD2. This CDR3 has 17 amino acids. V was clipped by 0 bases and J by 5 bases; unmatched bases: 9. Germline loops: CDR1 LNHDA, CDR2 SQIVND (reference sequence). The CDR3 DNA is TGTGCCAGTAGTATAGATGGGACTAGCTCTTTTTTAGATACGCAGTATTTT. This encodes CASSIDGTSSFLDTQYF.

The chain has TRBV27 and TRBJ1-2, with 9 positions matching TRBD1. J lost 4 bases, V lost 4 bases, and 7 bases had no gene match. The CDR3 totals 15 residues. In germline, CDR1 is MNHEY, CDR2 SMNVEV (reference sequence). DNA for the CDR3: TGTGCCAGCAGTTCAACAGGGGGCAATCGCTATGGCTACACCTTC. Its translation: CASSSTGGNRYGYTF.

The V call is TRBV7-3, the J call TRBJ1-6, with D possibly TRBD1 on 6 matching bases. Trimming removed 5 bases from V and 3 bases from J, with 8 bases in between. The CDR3 totals 14 residues. Germline V gene data show CDR1 as SGHTA and CDR2 as FQGTGA. The CDR3 reads CASSVQGYNSPLHF. The CDR3 region has the DNA TGTGCCAGCAGCGTACAGGGCTATAATTCACCCCTCCACTTT.

The rearrangement joins TRBV5-4 to TRBJ2-5; 8 bases are shared with TRBD1. Germline CDR1 and CDR2: SGHNT and YYREEE (reference sequence). V dropped 1 base and J dropped 1; count of bases not matched to a gene: 3. CDR3 length equals 15 residues. DNA of the CDR3: TGTGCCAGCAGCTTGACAGGGGGGAGCCAAGAGACCCAGTACTTC. It encodes CASSLTGGSQETQYF.